One and the same sample provided the 7 T cell receptor beta chains below, sequenced in a study of blood T cell repertoires in COVID-19 (dated by TCRdb to the early 2020s). The library was produced with the immunoSEQ multiplex PCR assay. TCRdb mirrors the immuneACCESS table, restricted to in-frame sequences. Some clones are absent from its copies; in checked studies, under half trace to an unresolved V gene, and the reason for the others is unknown. The sample has some 150,000 clones on record, roughly 84% of them singletons. About 39% of the sample is held by the ten biggest clonotypes. The sequenced sample was peripheral blood. All receptors come from a human donor in a cohort sampled during active COVID-19.

The chain uses TRBV5-5 and TRBJ1-3; D ambiguous. Germline values: CDR1 SGHKS, CDR2 YYEKEE (reference sequence). The CDR3 covers 14 residues. The germline V and J ends were trimmed by 2 bases and 0 bases, with 6 bases remaining between them. For the CDR3, the DNA is TGTGCCAGCAGCTTCTACAGCTCTGGAAACACCATATATTTT. It encodes CASSFYSSGNTIYF.

The V and J genes are TRBV5-8 and TRBJ1-6; 7 nucleotides match TRBD1. The CDR3 extends over 18 amino acids. Germline loops: CDR1 SGHTS, CDR2 YDEGEE. Losses at the gene ends were 0 bases for V and 1 base for J; bases not matched to a gene: 7. This CDR3 is CASSLGPGGRSYNSPLHF. CDR3 coding DNA: TGTGCCAGCAGCTTGGGGCCAGGGGGGAGGTCCTATAATTCACCCCTCCACTTT.

This chain links TRBV5-6 with TRBJ2-6; D is possibly TRBD1 (5 bases). Trimming pared 0 bases from V and 4 bases from J, leaving 14 bases between. Germline lookup yields CDR1 SGHDT and CDR2 YYEEEE. This CDR3 region has 17 residues. The CDR3, as DNA: TGTGCCAGCAGCTTGGCCCCGGCAGGGTCCGGGGCCAACGTCCTGACTTTC. Translation gives CASSLAPAGSGANVLTF.

The chain uses TRBV20-1 and TRBJ1-2; D ambiguous. Germline V gene lookup returns CDR1 DFQATT and CDR2 SNEGSKA (reference sequence). The CDR3 contains 11 residues. Trimming removed 1 base at V and 4 bases at J, with 4 bases between. CDR3 sequence: CSARGSYGYTF. For the CDR3, the DNA is TGCAGTGCTAGAGGGAGCTATGGCTACACCTTC.

V gene TRBV27 combines with J gene TRBJ2-1; D perhaps matches TRBD2 (5 bases). Per the germline V gene, CDR1 is MNHEY and CDR2 is SMNVEV (reference sequence). The germline V and J ends were trimmed by 0 bases and 6 bases, with 18 bases remaining between them. The CDR3 contains 17 residues. CDR3 in DNA: TGTGCCAGCAGTTTATCGGCCCACAAAGTGGCGGGCAATGAGCAGTTCTTC. Residues: CASSLSAHKVAGNEQFF.

The chain employs TRBV4-2 and TRBJ2-3, with a weak D call TRBD1 (7 bases). This CDR3 comprises 16 residues. Deletions cut 1 base from V and 1 base from J, with 12 bases between. Germline loops: CDR1 LGHNA, CDR2 YNFKEQ. The CDR3 region has the DNA TGTGCCAGCAGCCAAGTTGCGGGGACAGGCACAGATACGCAGTATTTT. Translated: CASSQVAGTGTDTQYF.

V is TRBV27 and J is TRBJ2-3; 9 bases line up with TRBD1. V shed 6 bases, J shed 8 bases, and the junction held 12 bases outside the gene matches. The germline V gene has CDR1 MNHEY and CDR2 SMNVEV (reference sequence). There are 15 residues in the CDR3. CDR3 protein: CASSPAGTGKITQYF. The CDR3 bases are TGTGCCAGCAGCCCCGCCGGGACAGGGAAAATTACGCAGTATTTT.